Listed below are T cell receptor beta chains from one sample, sequenced in a study of OX40 agonist ivuxolimab in advanced cancers. Generated by immunoSEQ multiplex PCR, the TCRdb table keeps only in-frame clones and is missing some. The table lists 55,000 to 70,000 clones, about 86% of them singletons. The sequencing here drew on CD4+ or CD8+ T cells sorted from blood, taken in a trial of the OX40 agonist ivuxolimab. Receptors were obtained from an adult with an advanced solid tumor such as melanoma, head and neck, liver or kidney cancer. Both conserved end residues are part of each CDR3. Fields, in order: clone size, D gene, V gene, J gene, CDR3 protein, CDR3 DNA. A D gene is named only where the DNA matches it firmly. The size field is filled for only some rows; it gives once, few, many or a size class.

.	TRBD2	TRBV7-3	TRBJ2-3	CASSRGASGSSDTQYF	TGTGCCAGCAGCAGGGGGGCTAGCGGGAGTTCAGATACGCAGTATTTT
.	.	TRBV1	TRBJ2-1	CTSSRPLAGGDNEQFF	TGCACCAGCAGCCGCCCTCTAGCGGGCGGGGACAATGAGCAGTTCTTC
.	.	TRBV5-8	TRBJ2-6	CASSLPGRPTGANVLTF	TGTGCCAGCAGCTTGCCGGGACGACCGACTGGGGCCAACGTCCTGACTTTC
.	.	TRBV7-8	TRBJ2-7	CASSSSSYEQYF	TGTGCCAGCAGCTCGAGCTCCTACGAGCAGTACTTC
.	.	TRBV4-1	TRBJ1-2	CASSPDRGAGYGYTF	TGCGCCAGCAGTCCTGACCGGGGAGCGGGCTATGGCTACACCTTC
.	.	TRBV4-1	TRBJ1-2	CASSPLPSTDGYTF	TGCGCCAGCAGCCCGCTCCCGTCCACGGATGGCTACACCTTC
.	TRBD2	TRBV10-3	TRBJ2-7	CAIGTSGRPSYEQYF	TGTGCCATCGGGACTAGCGGGAGGCCATCCTACGAGCAGTACTTC
.	TRBD2	TRBV28	TRBJ2-1	CATSPLAGGDNEQFF	TGTGCCACCTCCCCTCTAGCGGGGGGGGACAATGAGCAGTTCTTC
.	TRBD1	TRBV5-1	TRBJ2-7	CASSTGTGLSYEQYF	TGCGCCAGCAGCACCGGGACAGGGCTTTCCTACGAGCAGTACTTC
.	TRBD2	TRBV15	TRBJ2-3	CATSRGRTSGTDTQYF	TGTGCCACCAGCAGAGGACGGACTAGCGGAACAGATACGCAGTATTTT
.	.	TRBV6-1	TRBJ2-1	CASSVIGQRSYNEQFF	TGTGCCAGCAGTGTAATCGGACAGCGATCCTACAATGAGCAGTTCTTC
.	.	TRBV2	TRBJ2-6	CASSESAAWGANVLTF	TGTGCCAGCAGTGAAAGCGCGGCGTGGGGGGCCAACGTCCTGACTTTC
.	.	TRBV27	TRBJ1-5	CASSSRGRSSNQPQHF	TGTGCCAGCAGTTCTCGGGGGAGATCAAGCAATCAGCCCCAGCATTTT
.	.	TRBV4-2	TRBJ1-2	CASSPSRGEGYGYTF	TGTGCCAGCAGCCCCTCCCGAGGGGAGGGCTATGGCTACACCTTC
.	.	TRBV7-6	TRBJ2-1	CASSLVGHGDNEQFF	TGTGCCAGCAGCTTAGTAGGCCACGGGGACAATGAGCAGTTCTTC
few	.	TRBV7-8	TRBJ1-5	CASSLGEQPQHF	TGTGCCAGCAGCTTAGGAGAACAGCCCCAGCATTTT
.	TRBD1	TRBV7-8	TRBJ2-2	CASSSGTGMDTGELFF	TGTGCCAGCAGCTCAGGGACAGGGATGGACACCGGGGAGCTGTTTTTT
.	.	TRBV7-9	TRBJ2-3	CASSSRQGIGGSRTDTQYF	TGTGCCAGCAGCTCCAGACAGGGCATAGGGGGGTCTAGGACAGATACGCAGTATTTT
.	TRBD1	TRBV7-2	TRBJ1-5	CASSSDRGSNQPQHF	TGTGCCAGCAGCTCAGACAGGGGGAGCAATCAGCCCCAGCATTTT
.	TRBD1	TRBV5-5	TRBJ1-1	CASSPGQFAFF	TGTGCCAGCAGCCCGGGACAGTTCGCTTTCTTT
.	TRBD2	TRBV14	TRBJ2-1	CASSLSKGLAGGPINEQFF	TGTGCCAGCAGCCTGAGCAAAGGACTAGCGGGAGGGCCGATCAATGAGCAGTTCTTC
.	TRBD2	TRBV2	TRBJ2-1	CASWSGGVNSYNEQFF	TGTGCCAGCTGGAGCGGGGGGGTAAACTCCTACAATGAGCAGTTCTTC
.	.	TRBV11-2	TRBJ1-6	CASRPGQSGNSPLHF	TGTGCCAGCCGCCCCGGGCAGAGCGGAAATTCACCCCTCCACTTT
.	.	TRBV6-6	TRBJ2-1	CASSFLDFNEQFF	TGTGCCAGCAGTTTCCTTGATTTCAATGAGCAGTTCTTC
.	.	TRBV30	TRBJ1-4	CAWSVIGGKLFF	TGTGCCTGGAGTGTCATCGGGGGGAAACTGTTTTTT
.	.	TRBV4-2	TRBJ2-7	CASSQGGQGLEQYF	TGTGCCAGCAGCCAAGGTGGGCAAGGTCTCGAGCAGTACTTC
.	TRBD1	TRBV15	TRBJ2-3	CATSRVTGSPDTQYF	TGTGCCACCAGCAGAGTGACAGGGAGTCCAGATACGCAGTATTTT
.	.	TRBV25-1	TRBJ2-6	CASAVSGANVLTF	TGTGCCAGCGCTGTCTCTGGGGCCAACGTCCTGACTTTC
.	TRBD2	TRBV7-2	TRBJ2-3	CASSNQLAGERDTQYF	TGTGCCAGCAGCAACCAACTAGCGGGAGAGCGAGATACGCAGTATTTT
.	.	TRBV2	TRBJ2-7	CASSLAGLEQYF	TGTGCCAGCAGTTTGGCGGGGCTCGAGCAGTACTTC
once	.	TRBV6-1	TRBJ2-3	CASSDFTDTQYF	TGTGCCAGCAGTGATTTTACAGATACGCAGTATTTT
.	TRBD1	TRBV6-1	TRBJ2-7	CASSEVSGTGGQDEQYF	TGTGCCAGCAGTGAAGTTTCCGGGACAGGGGGCCAGGACGAGCAGTACTTC
.	.	TRBV28	TRBJ2-6	CASSLVRVHNNVLTF	TGTGCCAGCAGTTTAGTTCGCGTACACAACAACGTCCTGACTTTC
.	TRBD2	TRBV11-3	TRBJ2-2	CASSLAGGSTGELFF	TGTGCCAGCAGCTTGGCGGGGGGAAGCACCGGGGAGCTGTTTTTT
.	.	TRBV1	TRBJ1-2	CTSSQGWGFNNGYTF	TGCACCAGCAGCCAAGGATGGGGCTTCAACAATGGCTACACCTTC